The clone carrying this TCR beta chain was observed a handful of times. No antigen is known for it. This CDR3 spans 19 amino acids. V dropped 5 bases and J dropped 4; count of bases not matched to a gene: 22. From germline, CDR1 is SGHVS and CDR2 FNYEAQ. It was 5'RACE with constant-segment primers that produced the TCR alpha and TCR beta cDNA libraries, which carried sample barcodes and UMIs. One entry per CDR3 protein, called by TCRdb with MiXCR from the 5' RACE reads. Of under 600,000 distinct CDR3 sequences listed, about 20% are singletons. The sample is drawn from a study of T-cell memory formation after mild COVID-19. The wider study: Clusters were largely donor specific. The study, taken as a whole, reports: Clones contracting across day 15 to 85 had a balanced CD4/CD8 profile; later expanding clones leaned CD4+.

This chain links TRBV7-6 with TRBJ1-2, with 7 positions matching TRBD1. The receptor comes from an adult woman who had mild COVID-19 (a few samples of this study predate the infection). Cell type and time point are not known. The specimen was PBMCs or a T cell subset sorted from them (not recorded which). CDR3: CASSDSRRGTADKFYGYTF. CDR3 bases: TGTGCCAGCAGCGATTCCCGACGAGGGACAGCAGATAAGTTCTATGGCTACACCTTC.